This passage covers 21 T cell receptor beta chains from one sample sequenced in a study of molecular identifiers for immune sequencing clone quantification. TCRdb ran MiXCR on the PCR reads and lists one entry per CDR3 protein. The top ten hold 0.85% to 1% of the sample, which has 85,000 to 100,000 distinct CDR3 sequences, approximately 25% seen once. Sequenced input: naive CD8+ T cells from blood, with Jurkat cell RNA spiked in. Indicated subset: FACS-sorted CD8+CD4-CCR7+CD45RA+ naive T cells. The origin of the receptors is a human donor in good health. Some libraries in this study had Jurkat cell RNA spiked in.

There are many counts of this clonotype. The gene calls are TRBV10-2 and TRBJ2-5; D may be TRBD2 (7 bases). Trimming removed 2 bases at V and 2 bases at J, with 15 bases between. Germline assignment: CDR1 WSHSY and CDR2 SAAADI. This CDR3 region has 16 residues. The DNA of the CDR3 is TGCGCCAGCAGTGAGCGGGGGGCCGCGGAACAAGAGACCCAGTACTTC. Its translation is CASSERGAAEQETQYF.

This clonotype was detected ten times or more. J is TRBJ2-3 and V is TRBV10-3; 9 bases align to TRBD2. Germline assignment: CDR1 ENHRY and CDR2 SYGVKD. The CDR3 extends over 13 amino acids. The trim removed 10 bases at V and 2 bases at J, leaving 4 bases unmatched. The DNA for the CDR3 is TGTGCCACTCTAGCGGGACCCACAGATACGCAGTATTTT. Protein: CATLAGPTDTQYF.

A note on this clonotype: A much larger clone sits a single nucleotide away, making a read error possible. The CDR3: CASSRTDIAYERYF. DNA of the CDR3: TGTGCCAGTAGTCGGACGGACATCGCCTACGAGCGGTACTTC. The V call is TRBV19, the J call TRBJ2-7, with D possibly TRBD1 on 5 matching bases. The CDR3 has 14 amino acids. The germline V gene encodes CDR1 LNHDA and CDR2 SQIVND (reference sequence).

On this clonotype: A much larger clone lies a single base off, so this may be a read error. The chain combines TRBV5-1 with TRBJ2-7; D unclear. The CDR3 is 14 amino acids. Germline V gives CDR1 SGHRS, CDR2 YFSETQ. The CDR3: CAGSLVGFAYEQYF. CDR3 DNA sequence: TGCGCCGGCAGCTTGGTAGGGTTCGCCTACGAGCAGTACTTC.

Many counts were recorded for this clonotype. The V gene is TRBV19, the J gene TRBJ2-2; D possibly corresponds to TRBD1 (6 bases). The ends were cut back, 7 bases at V and 2 bases at J, with 11 bases in the middle. Germline loops: CDR1 LNHDA, CDR2 SQIVND (reference sequence). The CDR3 runs 14 residues. The CDR3 DNA reads TGTGCCAGTAAGGAACAGGGAAACACCGGGGAGCTGTTTTTT. Residues: CASKEQGNTGELFF.

This clonotype was recorded many times. The chain joins TRBV2 to TRBJ1-5; D is uncertain. The CDR3 has 13 residues. Trimming removed 8 bases from V and 1 base from J, with 9 bases in between. The germline V gene encodes CDR1 SNHLY and CDR2 FYNNEI. CDR3 residues: CASGSGSNQPQHF. CDR3 sequence (DNA): TGTGCCAGCGGTTCGGGCAGCAATCAGCCCCAGCATTTT. The variable domain in full, completed from reference TRBV2 and TRBJ1-5, reads EPEVTQTPSHQVTQMGQEVILRCVPISNHLYFYWYRQILGQKVEFLVSFYNNEISEKSEIFDDQFSVERPDGSNFTLKIRSTKLEDSAMYFCASGSGSNQPQHFGDGTRLSIL.

This clonotype was found many times. The chain couples TRBV28 to TRBJ1-5; a possible D gene is TRBD1 (5 bases). Germline CDR1 MDHEN, CDR2 SYDVKM. V lost 5 bases to trimming and J lost 5 bases, with 16 bases between them. The CDR3 is 15 residues long. CDR3 nucleotides: TGTGCCAGCAGTCCGCAGGGAGTAGTGGATCAGCCCCAGCATTTT. Translation: CASSPQGVVDQPQHF.

This clonotype was found many times. The chain combines TRBV6-2 or TRBV6-3 with TRBJ1-5, with D perhaps matching TRBD1 (5 bases). CDR1 is MNHEY and CDR2 is SVGEGT in the germline V gene. CDR3 length: 14 residues. V was cut by 7 bases and J by 5 bases, with 15 bases left in between. CDR3 sequence (DNA): TGTGCCAGCACCTTCGGGAGGGGCGATCAGCCCCAGCATTTT. Amino acids: CASTFGRGDQPQHF.

This clonotype was counted ten times or more. The gene calls are TRBV13 and TRBJ1-1; D is possibly TRBD1 (6 bases). This CDR3 contains 15 residues. Trimming shortened V by 5 bases and J by 4 bases, and 17 bases separated the two germline ends. Germline CDR1 and CDR2: PRHDT and FYEKMQ (reference sequence). For the CDR3, the DNA is TGTGCCAGCAGCACCACACAGGGTTTCGGCACTGAAGCTTTCTTT. The encoded protein is CASSTTQGFGTEAFF.

V gene TRBV7-9 combines with J gene TRBJ2-6; 10 bases match TRBD1. The CDR3 contains 20 residues. Germline assignment: CDR1 SEHNR and CDR2 FQNEAQ (reference sequence). V lost 2 bases, J lost 0 bases, and 10 bases stayed unmatched. The CDR3 loop reads CASSLTGGTGASSGANVLTF. For the CDR3, the DNA is TGTGCCAGCAGCTTAACCGGCGGGACAGGGGCCTCCTCTGGGGCCAACGTCCTGACTTTC.

On this clonotype: Lacking the conserved final phenylalanine or tryptophan, this CDR3 likely reflects a read error. The chain links TRBV7-9 to TRBJ2-3, with 10 positions matching TRBD2. The CDR3 has 19 residues. The germline CDR1 and CDR2 sequences are SEHNR and FQNEAQ (reference sequence). CDR3 protein: CASSSLQPSGSESTGTQYL. In DNA form, the CDR3 reads TGTGCCAGCAGCTCCCTCCAACCTAGCGGGAGTGAAAGCACAGGTACGCAGTATCTT.

This clonotype appeared a few times. The gene calls are TRBV5-4 and TRBJ2-1; D possibly corresponds to TRBD2 (6 bases). Per the germline V gene, CDR1 is SGHNT and CDR2 is YYREEE (reference sequence). Trimming took 3 bases from V and 5 from J, leaving 15 bases between them. There are 15 residues in the CDR3. Written as DNA, the CDR3 is TGTGCCAGCAGCTCGCCAACCGCTAGCGACAATGAGCAGTTCTTC. It specifies CASSSPTASDNEQFF.

There are a few counts of this clonotype. The chain couples TRBV6-1 to TRBJ2-1, with D hard to call. Germline values: CDR1 MNHNS, CDR2 SASEGT. This CDR3 is 11 amino acids long. Trimming removed 6 bases from V and 5 bases from J, with 5 bases in between. CDR3 coding DNA: TGTGCCAGCAGGACAAACAATGAGCAGTTCTTC. It encodes CASRTNNEQFF.

This clonotype was seen many times. This chain uses TRBV20-1 with TRBJ2-2, with 9 positions matching TRBD1. This CDR3 spans 16 amino acids. The ends lost 5 bases at V and 1 base at J; junction bases unmatched: 8. CDR1 and CDR2 (germline): DFQATT, SNEGSKA (reference sequence). The CDR3 nucleotides read TGCAGTGCTCGCACAGGGGGCGTTAAGAACACCGGGGAGCTGTTTTTT. This translates into CSARTGGVKNTGELFF.

This clonotype was detected ten times or more. V gene TRBV3-1 combines with J gene TRBJ2-7; D is uncertain. Germline V gene sequence: CDR1 LGHDT, CDR2 YNNKEL (reference sequence). The CDR3 runs to 16 residues. V gave up 0 bases and J gave up 0 bases, with 12 bases separating them. This CDR3 is CASSQDVGPISYEQYF. DNA of the CDR3: TGTGCCAGCAGCCAAGATGTGGGCCCGATCTCCTACGAGCAGTACTTC.

This clonotype appeared a few times. The junction shows a germline mismatch at one end, possibly a read error. V is TRBV9 and J is TRBJ1-5; D is unclear. Germline-derived CDR1 and CDR2 are SGDLS and YYNGEE. CDR3 length equals 16 residues. CDR3 sequence: CAGSVVDYESNQPQHF. The CDR3 DNA sequence: TGTGCCGGCAGCGTAGTAGACTACGAAAGCAATCAGCCCCAGCATTTT. The full variable domain, its missing parts supplied by reference TRBV9 and TRBJ1-5, is DSGVTQTPKHLITATGQRVTLRCSPRSGDLSVYWYQQSLDQGLQFLIQYYNGEERAKGNILERFSAQQFPDLHSELNLSSLELGDSALYFCAGSVVDYESNQPQHFGDGTRLSIL.

The genes are TRBV4-1 and TRBJ2-7; no clear D. The CDR3 spans 14 residues. The germline V gene has CDR1 MGHRA and CDR2 YSYEKL. V dropped 1 base and J dropped 2 bases, with 9 bases sitting between them. The CDR3 sequence: CASSQGLATYEQYF. CDR3 DNA sequence: TGCGCCAGCAGCCAAGGACTTGCCACCTACGAGCAGTACTTC.

Many counts were recorded for this clonotype. The chain has TRBV7-9 and TRBJ2-4; the D is unclear. CDR3 length: 14 residues. Germline V gene lookup returns CDR1 SEHNR and CDR2 FQNEAQ (reference sequence). Between the trimmed V and J ends, which lost 5 bases and 6 bases, there was a span of 14 bases. The CDR3 coding sequence is TGTGCCAGCAGCCCACCCCGTAAACCAAACATTCAGTACTTC. It translates to CASSPPRKPNIQYF.

For this clonotype: This may be a read error: a much more frequent sequence differs by one nucleotide. The rearrangement joins TRBV27 to TRBJ1-6; D unresolved. Germline-derived CDR1 and CDR2 are MNHEY and SMNVEV (reference sequence). Trimming removed 6 bases at V and 7 bases at J, with 10 bases between. The length of the CDR3 is 13 residues. The chain's CDR3 is CASRFRGNSPLHF. CDR3 nucleotide sequence: TGTGCCAGCAGATTTCGTGGGAATTCACCCCTCCACTTT.

The table lists this clonotype with a count of one. This may stem from a read error, because a much larger clone lies one nucleotide away. This sequence joins TRBV7-9 and TRBJ1-1, with 7 bases fitting TRBD1. CDR3 length: 16 residues. Unmatched junction bases numbered 9, after V lost 5 bases and J lost 0 bases. CDR1 is SEHNR and CDR2 is FQNEAQ in the germline V gene (reference sequence). The CDR3 protein is CASSRPGQLMNTEAFF. The CDR3 region has the DNA TGTGCCAGCAGCCGACCGGGACAGCTCATGAACACTGAAGCTTTCTTT.

This clonotype was counted at least ten times. V and J are TRBV20-1 and TRBJ2-7, with D hard to call. The V end was cut by 6 bases, the J end by 5 bases, with 17 bases between. Germline V gives CDR1 DFQATT, CDR2 SNEGSKA (reference sequence). This CDR3 region has 13 residues. CDR3 bases: TGCAGTGCAAGCCCCCCGGACCGTAACGAGCAGTACTTC. Protein sequence: CSASPPDRNEQYF.